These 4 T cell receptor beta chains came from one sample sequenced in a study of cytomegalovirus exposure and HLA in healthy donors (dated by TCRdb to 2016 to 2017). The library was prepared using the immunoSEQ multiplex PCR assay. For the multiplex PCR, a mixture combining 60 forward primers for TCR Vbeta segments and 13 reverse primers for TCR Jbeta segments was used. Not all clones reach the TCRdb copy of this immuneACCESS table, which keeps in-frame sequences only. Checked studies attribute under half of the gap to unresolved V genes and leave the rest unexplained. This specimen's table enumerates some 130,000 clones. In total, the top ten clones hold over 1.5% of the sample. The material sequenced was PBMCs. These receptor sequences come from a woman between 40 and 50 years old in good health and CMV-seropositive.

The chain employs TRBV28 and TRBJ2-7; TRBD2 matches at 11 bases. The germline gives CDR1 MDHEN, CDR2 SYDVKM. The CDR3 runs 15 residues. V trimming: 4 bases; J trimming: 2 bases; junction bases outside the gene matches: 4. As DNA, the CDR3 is TGTGCCAGCAGTTCGACTAGCGGGGTTGCCTACGAGCAGTACTTC. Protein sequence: CASSSTSGVAYEQYF.

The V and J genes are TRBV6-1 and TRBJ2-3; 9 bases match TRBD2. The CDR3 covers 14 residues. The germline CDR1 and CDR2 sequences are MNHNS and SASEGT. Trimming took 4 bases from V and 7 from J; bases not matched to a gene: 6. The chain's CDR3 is CASSGVAGVNTQYF. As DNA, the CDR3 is TGTGCCAGCAGTGGCGTAGCGGGAGTAAATACGCAGTATTTT.

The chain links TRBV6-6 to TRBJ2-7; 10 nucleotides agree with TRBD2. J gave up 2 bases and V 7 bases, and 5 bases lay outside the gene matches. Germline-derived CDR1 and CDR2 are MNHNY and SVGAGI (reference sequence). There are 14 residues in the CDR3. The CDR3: CASTLAGEAYEQYF. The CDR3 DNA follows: TGTGCCAGCACCCTAGCGGGGGAGGCCTACGAGCAGTACTTC.

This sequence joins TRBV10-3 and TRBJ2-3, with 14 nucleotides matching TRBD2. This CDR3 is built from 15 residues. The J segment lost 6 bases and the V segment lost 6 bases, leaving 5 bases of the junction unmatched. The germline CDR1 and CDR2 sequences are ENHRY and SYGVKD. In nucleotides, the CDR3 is TGTGCCATCAGCGGGACTAGCGGGAGTCCCGATACGCAGTATTTT. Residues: CAISGTSGSPDTQYF.